This T cell receptor (beta chain) was found in a study of cytomegalovirus exposure and HLA in healthy donors. Background on the study: Ancestry clustering placed around four fifths of several hundred genotyped donors in the Caucasian-associated cluster.

All donors participated as healthy donors of bone marrow. Notes on the study in general: It was likely that a cluster of highly shared sequence variants was a sequencing artifact. Upon later analysis, TCR association rates were observed to vary by HLA locus, being highest for DRB1 and lowest for HLA-C.

Primers for the PCR totalled 60 Vbeta and 13 Jbeta. Clones were read by immunoSEQ multiplex PCR, and TCRdb kept only the in-frame ones, dropping some. Of some 170,000 clones in the sample, more than 80% were seen once. For this clone: The target antigen is unknown.

Germline lookup yields CDR1 SGHTA and CDR2 FQGNSA. V shed 0 bases and J 5 bases; nucleotides not matched to a gene: 9. The CDR3 has 16 residues. The J gene is TRBJ2-5, the V gene TRBV7-2, with 7 bases matching TRBD2. Sequencing was carried out using PBMCs. The TCR was taken from a woman in her late teens or twenties in good health and CMV-seropositive. The CDR3 DNA sequence: TGTGCCAGCAGCTTAGCATCGGGGGGTTTCGGCGAGACCCAGTACTTC. It codes for CASSLASGGFGETQYF.